These T cell receptor beta chains were read from a single sample in a study of blood T cells in healthy people across ages. TCRdb re-analysed the 5' RACE reads in MiXCR, keeping a single row per CDR3 protein. The sample has around 1,500,000 distinct CDR3 sequences, approximately 40% seen once. The sample comprised blood. The receptors were gathered from a woman aged 18-30 years in good health. Each CDR3 is given with its conserved first and last residue. The D gene is left open where the match is weak.

D: NA
J: TRBJ1-1
V: TRBV29-1
CDR3: CSVSLPGDPLREAFF

D: TRBD1
J: TRBJ1-2
V: TRBV7-2
CDR3: CASSSGTGGFYGYTF

D: TRBD1
J: TRBJ2-5
V: TRBV20-1
CDR3: CSAYDPGGSYQETQYF

D: TRBD1
J: TRBJ1-2
V: TRBV20-1
CDR3: CSAVRDRGGYTF

D: TRBD1
J: TRBJ2-5
V: TRBV5-1
CDR3: CASSRAGQGEETQYF

D: TRBD1
J: TRBJ2-3
V: TRBV20-1
CDR3: CSARGFRTGGQRGIFTDTQYF

D: TRBD1
J: TRBJ2-3
V: TRBV7-8
CDR3: CASSLSTGLNTQYF

D: TRBD2
J: TRBJ2-1
V: TRBV20-1
CDR3: CSARDPGLASWEQFF

D: TRBD1
J: TRBJ1-1
V: TRBV7-9
CDR3: CASSLRDSTEAFF

D: NA
J: TRBJ2-5
V: TRBV18
CDR3: CASSPGGRQETQYF

D: TRBD2
J: TRBJ2-1
V: TRBV4-1
CDR3: CASSPRTSGRAGLDEQFF

D: TRBD2
J: TRBJ2-7
V: TRBV27
CDR3: CASSLQPSGTYEQYF

D: TRBD1
J: TRBJ1-1
V: TRBV5-5
CDR3: CASSPQGARAAEAFF

D: TRBD1
J: TRBJ1-1
V: TRBV5-1
CDR3: CASSFRDRGREWLAHEAFF

D: TRBD2
J: TRBJ2-5
V: TRBV4-1
CDR3: CASSQVTLRGSQETQYF

D: NA
J: TRBJ1-6
V: TRBV28
CDR3: CACNFGAFNSPLHF

D: NA
J: TRBJ1-5
V: TRBV28
CDR3: CASSSPLVGNQPQHF

D: TRBD2
J: TRBJ2-5
V: TRBV6-1
CDR3: CASSEWRLAGAFQETQYF

D: NA
J: TRBJ1-5
V: TRBV4-1
CDR3: CASSQGSGRGNQPQHF

D: NA
J: TRBJ1-5
V: TRBV20-1
CDR3: CSTREAINQPQHF

D: TRBD1
J: TRBJ2-1
V: TRBV15
CDR3: CATSRSGQGYNEQFF

D: NA
J: TRBJ2-1
V: TRBV6-1
CDR3: CASSEDRTLNNEQFF

D: NA
J: TRBJ1-5
V: TRBV5-5
CDR3: CASSPDGTNQPQHF

D: TRBD2
J: TRBJ2-3
V: TRBV7-2
CDR3: CASSLRGTSGNTDTQYF

D: NA
J: TRBJ1-1
V: TRBV6-5
CDR3: CASTPLREAEAFF

D: TRBD2
J: TRBJ2-5
V: TRBV5-6
CDR3: CASSAGLAGGTQYF

D: NA
J: NA
V: TRBV5-1
CDR3: CASSWDAGTPSEQYF

D: TRBD1
J: TRBJ1-1
V: TRBV29-1
CDR3: CSVEKTQDREAFF

D: TRBD1
J: TRBJ1-5
V: TRBV6-2/TRBV6-3
CDR3: CASTPRDSSGQPQHF

D: TRBD1
J: TRBJ2-1
V: TRBV24-1
CDR3: CATSRTGGPSNEQFF

D: NA
J: TRBJ2-5
V: TRBV12-3/TRBV12-4
CDR3: CASSALRETQYF